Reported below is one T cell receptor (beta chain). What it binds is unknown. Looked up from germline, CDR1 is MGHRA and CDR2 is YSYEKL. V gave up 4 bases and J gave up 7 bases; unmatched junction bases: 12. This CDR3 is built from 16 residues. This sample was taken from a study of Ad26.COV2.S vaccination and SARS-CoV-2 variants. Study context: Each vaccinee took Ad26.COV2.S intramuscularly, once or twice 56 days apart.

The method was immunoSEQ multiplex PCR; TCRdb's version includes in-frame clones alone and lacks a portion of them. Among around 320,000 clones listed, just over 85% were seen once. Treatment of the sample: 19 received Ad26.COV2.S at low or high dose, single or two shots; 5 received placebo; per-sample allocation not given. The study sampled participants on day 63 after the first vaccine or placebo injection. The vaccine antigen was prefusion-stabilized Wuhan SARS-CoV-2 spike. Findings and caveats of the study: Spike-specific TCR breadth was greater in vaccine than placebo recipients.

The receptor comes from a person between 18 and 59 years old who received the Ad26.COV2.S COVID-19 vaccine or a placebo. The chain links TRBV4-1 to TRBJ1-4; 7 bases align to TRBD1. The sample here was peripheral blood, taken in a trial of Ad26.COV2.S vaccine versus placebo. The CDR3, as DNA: TGCGCCAGCAGCCCCACACCGACAGGGAGGATTGAAAAACTGTTTTTT. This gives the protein CASSPTPTGRIEKLFF.